Given below is one TCR beta chain in context. Its antigen remains unidentified. This record belongs to a study of PD-1 blockade in classical Hodgkin lymphoma. The CDR3 extends over 16 amino acids. Trimming removed 1 base from V and 6 bases from J; junction bases left unmatched: 9. The germline V gene encodes CDR1 MNHEY and CDR2 SMNVEV (reference sequence). Profiled with immunoSEQ multiplex PCR; TCRdb holds only in-frame clones, not every one. The data hold 1,500 to 2,000 clones, with 67% observed a single time. There was relapse after autologous stem cell transplantation in every patient, and there was variation in brentuximab vedotin exposure. Researchers pulled CD8+ T cells out of thawed PBMCs using magnetic negative selection. Complete response, partial response or progressive disease were the best responses. Study results and caveats: Nothing has yet pinned down what causes the repertoire differences, possibly disease activity or prior therapy.

The genes are TRBV27 and TRBJ2-3; 8 bases fit TRBD2. Specimen: CD8+ T cells from blood, collected at baseline. This TCR was recovered from a human donor with classical Hodgkin lymphoma. The chain's CDR3 is CASSLYSGGTQDTQYF. The CDR3, as DNA: TGTGCCAGCAGTTTATACTCGGGGGGGACCCAGGATACGCAGTATTTT.